The 28 T cell receptor beta chains listed next were all sequenced from one sample in a study of blood T cell repertoires in COVID-19 (dated by TCRdb to 2019 to 2021). Receptors were amplified or captured by the immunoSEQ multiplex PCR assay. TCRdb obtained this table from immuneACCESS and retained in-frame rearrangements with V and J assigned. These tables miss some clones; where compared with another copy, unresolved V genes account for less than half of the shortfall, and the remainder is unexplained. For this sample the table gives around 60,000 clones, of which 84% were detected only once. About 15% of the sample is in the top ten clones. The sequencing input was peripheral blood. Source of these receptors: a man aged 60-69 years with COVID-19, enrolled during active disease.

The gene calls are TRBV6-5 and TRBJ2-7; 8 positions match TRBD1. The CDR3 covers 14 residues. From germline, CDR1 is MNHEY and CDR2 SVGAGI. Unmatched junction bases numbered 7, after V lost 5 bases and J lost 4 bases. DNA for the CDR3: TGTGCCAGCAGTACCCAGGGGGCAGATTACGAGCAGTACTTC. Translating gives CASSTQGADYEQYF.

CDR3 sequence reads: CASSDFGGGQVTDTQYF. The CDR3 bases are TGTGCCAGCAGTGACTTCGGCGGGGGGCAAGTCACAGATACGCAGTATTTT. The chain carries TRBV6-1 and TRBJ2-3, with 8 nucleotides matching TRBD2. The CDR3 extends over 17 amino acids. Trimming took 3 bases from V and 2 from J; bases not matched to a gene: 10. CDR1 is MNHNS and CDR2 is SASEGT in the germline V gene.

This clone appeared once. The rearrangement links TRBV4-1 to TRBJ1-4, with 8 bases identical to TRBD1. Germline lookup yields CDR1 MGHRA and CDR2 YSYEKL. The CDR3 runs 13 residues. Germline trimming cut 4 bases from V and 11 bases from J; bases unmatched to any gene: 6. CDR3 region: CASSLNRGEKLFF. CDR3 DNA sequence: TGCGCCAGCAGCCTAAACAGGGGGGAGAAACTGTTTTTT.

V is TRBV6-1 and J is TRBJ1-5; D might be TRBD1 (6 bases). Trimming pared 2 bases from V and 0 bases from J, leaving 11 bases between. The germline CDR1 and CDR2 sequences are MNHNS and SASEGT. This CDR3 region has 16 residues. CDR3 protein: CASSERGASSNQPQHF. The CDR3 bases are TGTGCCAGCAGTGAACGGGGGGCTTCTAGCAATCAGCCCCAGCATTTT.

The CDR3 here is CASSGPGRGSYSNQPQHF. The CDR3 DNA sequence: TGTGCCAGCAGTGGGCCAGGAAGGGGTTCCTATAGCAATCAGCCCCAGCATTTT. The V and J genes are TRBV6-2 or TRBV6-3 and TRBJ1-5, with a tentative D call TRBD1 (5 bases). This CDR3 spans 18 amino acids. V lost 5 bases and J 0 bases, leaving 20 bases between the germline ends. Germline CDR1 and CDR2: MNHEY and SVGEGT.

The CDR3, as DNA: TGCGCCAGCAGCCAACAGGGGGCGGTTGGCTACACCTTC. Its protein product is CASSQQGAVGYTF. The gene calls are TRBV4-1 and TRBJ1-2, with TRBD1 identical over 8 bases. Germline V gene data show CDR1 as MGHRA and CDR2 as YSYEKL. The length of the CDR3 is 13 residues. The V gene end was trimmed by 2 bases and the J gene end by 7 bases; junction bases not matched to a gene: 3.

This chain uses TRBV7-3 with TRBJ2-7, with D possibly matching TRBD2 (6 bases). Germline assignment: CDR1 SGHTA and CDR2 FQGTGA. The CDR3 runs to 13 residues. The ends were cut back, 5 bases at V and 6 bases at J, with 14 bases in the middle. The CDR3 reads CASSPQEGLEQYF. CDR3 DNA: TGTGCCAGCAGCCCACAGGAGGGGCTCGAGCAGTACTTC.

The chain has TRBV5-1 and TRBJ2-7, with 8 bases fitting TRBD1. V lost 0 bases to trimming and J lost 3 bases; unmatched junction nucleotides: 2. The CDR3 contains 14 residues. The germline gives CDR1 SGHRS, CDR2 YFSETQ. DNA of the CDR3: TGCGCCAGCAGCTTGGGGACAGGGTACTACGAGCAGTACTTC. Amino acids: CASSLGTGYYEQYF.

V usage is TRBV2 and J usage is TRBJ2-5, with 8 bases fitting TRBD1. The CDR3 spans 12 residues. Germline V gene data show CDR1 as SNHLY and CDR2 as FYNNEI. The V gene end was trimmed by 7 bases and the J gene end by 3 bases; junction bases not matched to a gene: 1. The chain's CDR3 is CASTGQEETQYF. In DNA, the CDR3 is TGTGCCAGCACGGGACAGGAAGAGACCCAGTACTTC.

The V and J genes are TRBV6-5 and TRBJ1-5; TRBD1 matches 7 bases. Germline loops: CDR1 MNHEY, CDR2 SVGAGI. The CDR3 sequence is 13 residues long. V lost 8 bases to trimming and J lost 0 bases; unmatched junction nucleotides: 1. This chain's CDR3 is CASHRGSNQPQHF. CDR3 nucleotides: TGTGCCAGCCACAGGGGTAGCAATCAGCCCCAGCATTTT.

In its sample, this clone was seen once. This chain uses TRBV3-1 (or the pseudogene TRBV3-2) with TRBJ2-1, with 12 positions matching TRBD2. The CDR3 sequence is 15 residues long. Germline CDR1 and CDR2: LGHDT and YNNKEL (reference sequence). The J segment lost 9 bases and the V segment lost 1 base, leaving 4 bases of the junction unmatched. This chain's CDR3 is CASSQGLAGAAEQFF. DNA of the CDR3: TGTGCCAGCAGCCAAGGACTAGCGGGAGCGGCTGAGCAGTTCTTC.

The chain joins TRBV3-1 (or the pseudogene TRBV3-2) to TRBJ2-1, with D hard to call. CDR3 length: 13 residues. Germline CDR1 is LGHDT and CDR2 is YNNKEL (reference sequence). The ends were cut back, 1 base at V and 5 bases at J, with 6 bases in the middle. CDR3 loop: CASSQVFHNEQFF. The CDR3 nucleotides read TGTGCCAGCAGCCAAGTATTTCACAATGAGCAGTTCTTC.

This clone was counted once. The V gene is TRBV13, the J gene TRBJ1-1; D unresolved. Trimming shortened V by 0 bases and J by 2 bases, and 7 bases separated the two germline ends. Per the germline V gene, CDR1 is PRHDT and CDR2 is FYEKMQ (reference sequence). The CDR3 totals 14 residues. In nucleotides, the CDR3 is TGTGCCAGCAGCTTAGGCGGACTTAACACTGAAGCTTTCTTT. This translates into CASSLGGLNTEAFF.

This sequence joins TRBV28 and TRBJ1-5; 8 bases map to TRBD1. The CDR3 consists of 15 residues. In germline, CDR1 is MDHEN, CDR2 SYDVKM. Germline trimming cut 1 base from V and 7 bases from J; bases unmatched to any gene: 6. CDR3 bases: TGTGCCAGCAGTTTATCCAGGGGGCTAAGACAGCCCCAGCATTTT. Its protein product is CASSLSRGLRQPQHF.

J is TRBJ1-1 and V is TRBV10-3; 12 positions match TRBD1. Germline CDR1 ENHRY, CDR2 SYGVKD. V lost 6 bases to trimming and J lost 4 bases; unmatched junction nucleotides: 15. The CDR3 loop spans 18 amino acids. Here the CDR3 reads CAISASGTGGFGGTEAFF. CDR3 DNA sequence: TGTGCCATCAGCGCCTCCGGGACAGGGGGCTTTGGGGGCACTGAAGCTTTCTTT.

The V call is TRBV30, the J call TRBJ1-2, with D possibly matching TRBD1 (5 bases). The CDR3 length is 12 residues. Trimming pared 8 bases from V and 6 bases from J, leaving 16 bases between. Germline lookup yields CDR1 GTSNPN and CDR2 SVGIG (reference sequence). This CDR3 is CASLRGGNGYTF. CDR3 DNA: TGTGCCAGCCTCCGGGGGGGGAATGGCTACACCTTC.

The chain carries TRBV18 and TRBJ2-5, with a possible D match to TRBD2 (5 bases). The germline V and J ends were trimmed by 8 bases and 4 bases, with 14 bases remaining between them. The germline CDR1 and CDR2 sequences are KGHSH and LQKENI. CDR3 size: 13 residues. DNA of the CDR3: TGTGCCAGCCGAGAGGGCGGGCCAGAGACCCAGTACTTC. This gives the protein CASREGGPETQYF. The full variable domain, in which reference TRBV18 and TRBJ2-5 provide the parts outside the CDR3, is NAGVMQNPRHLVRRRGQEARLRCSPMKGHSHVYWYRQLPEEGLKFMVYLQKENIIDESGMPKERFSAEFPKEGPSILRIQQVVRGDSAAYFCASREGGPETQYFGPGTRLLVL.

V is TRBV4-1 and J is TRBJ2-7; TRBD1 matches at 7 bases. The CDR3 is made up of 12 amino acids. Germline V lookup: CDR1 MGHRA, CDR2 YSYEKL. V gave up 5 bases and J gave up 4 bases; unmatched junction bases: 2. The CDR3 DNA follows: TGCGCCAGCAGCAAACAGGGGTACGAGCAGTACTTC. It encodes CASSKQGYEQYF.

The chain is built from TRBV25-1 and TRBJ1-4; 10 bases are a match to TRBD1. The germline V gene has CDR1 MGHDK and CDR2 SYGVNS. J lost 8 bases, V lost 2 bases, and 5 bases had no gene match. This CDR3 comprises 15 residues. The chain's CDR3 is CASSETGTGDEKLFF. The CDR3 DNA reads TGTGCCAGCAGTGAAACCGGGACAGGGGACGAAAAACTGTTTTTT.

The chain uses TRBV5-1 and TRBJ1-1; possible D gene TRBD1, 5 bases. CDR1 and CDR2 (germline): SGHRS, YFSETQ. CDR3 size: 14 residues. Deletions cut 0 bases from V and 5 bases from J, with 11 bases between. The CDR3 protein is CASSLVVGGTEAFF. The CDR3, as DNA: TGCGCCAGCAGCTTGGTAGTGGGGGGAACTGAAGCTTTCTTT.

The chain joins TRBV10-3 to TRBJ2-2, with 7 bases that match TRBD1. The CDR3 runs to 16 residues. With 3 bases clipped from V and 3 bases from J, the junction kept 7 bases outside the gene matches. The germline V gene encodes CDR1 ENHRY and CDR2 SYGVKD. The CDR3 nucleotides are TGTGCCATCAGTGAATTAGGGGGCGCATACACCGGGGAGCTGTTTTTT. This gives the protein CAISELGGAYTGELFF.

The genes are TRBV5-4 and TRBJ1-2; 9 bases align to TRBD1. The length of the CDR3 is 15 residues. The V gene end was trimmed by 3 bases and the J gene end by 7 bases; junction bases not matched to a gene: 10. The V gene's germline CDR1 is SGHNT and CDR2 YYREEE (reference sequence). The CDR3 DNA sequence: TGTGCCAGCAGCTCTAGGGAGGGACAGGGTGGTGGCTACACCTTC. This encodes CASSSREGQGGGYTF.

The chain couples TRBV28 to TRBJ1-1; maybe TRBD1 (5 bases). Deletions cut 7 bases from V and 8 bases from J, with 14 bases between. The V gene's germline CDR1 is MDHEN and CDR2 SYDVKM. The CDR3 consists of 12 residues. The CDR3 reads CASTDLDREAFF. The CDR3 bases are TGTGCCAGCACCGACCTAGACAGAGAAGCTTTCTTT.

The chain is built from TRBV6-4 and TRBJ2-1; TRBD2 agrees at 12 bases. V dropped 4 bases and J dropped 5; count of bases not matched to a gene: 9. Germline V gene lookup returns CDR1 MRHNA and CDR2 SNTAGT. CDR3 length: 17 residues. The CDR3: CASSGLAGGPNDNEQFF. The CDR3 DNA reads TGTGCCAGCAGTGGTCTAGCGGGAGGGCCAAACGACAATGAGCAGTTCTTC.

The chain employs TRBV3-1 (or the pseudogene TRBV3-2) and TRBJ1-2, with TRBD1 matching over 9 bases. The CDR3 length is 14 residues. Germline CDR1 and CDR2: LGHDT and YNNKEL (reference sequence). Trimming at V came to 2 bases and at J to 6 bases, leaving 4 bases not matched to a gene. CDR3 sequence: CASSQIQGADGYTF. For the CDR3, the DNA is TGTGCCAGCAGCCAAATACAGGGGGCGGATGGCTACACCTTC.

This chain joins TRBV11-2 and TRBJ2-7; possible D gene TRBD2, 5 bases. CDR1 and CDR2 from the germline V gene are SGHAT and FQNNGV. Trimming stripped 4 bases from V and 4 bases from J, with 11 bases between. This CDR3 has 13 residues. CDR3 bases: TGTGCCAGCAGCTACCCGTCGGGATACGAGCAGTACTTC. Encoded protein: CASSYPSGYEQYF.

The rearrangement joins TRBV12-3 or TRBV12-4 to TRBJ1-2, with D hard to call. The V end was cut by 6 bases, the J end by 6 bases, with 14 bases between. The CDR3 spans 13 residues. CDR3 sequence (DNA): TGTGCCAGCAGGGACTGGGGTTCGGATGGCTACACCTTC. Translated, it gives CASRDWGSDGYTF.

The V call is TRBV24-1, the J call TRBJ2-1, with D possibly matching TRBD2 (5 bases). The CDR3 extends over 13 amino acids. CDR1 is KGHDR, CDR2 SFDVKD, per germline. Between the trimmed V and J ends, which lost 8 bases and 0 bases, there was a span of 7 bases. The DNA of the CDR3 is TGTGCCACCACGAGCGGCTCCTACAATGAGCAGTTCTTC. Protein product: CATTSGSYNEQFF.